A selection of T cell receptor beta chains follows, all from one sample in a study of blood T cells in healthy people across ages. From the 5' RACE reads, TCRdb called clonotypes with MiXCR, one entry per CDR3 protein. The sample shows over 750,000 distinct CDR3 sequences, 20% to 25% of them seen only once. In addition, the sample was reused for a study of T cells of mothers and their children.

Specimen: blood. These receptors all come from a boy between 10 and 17 years old in good health. The CDR3 runs from the conserved cysteine through the conserved F or W. D genes are given only for firm matches. Some rows have no size entry. The others give once, few or many, or a class for an expanded clone.

CDR3aa	CDR3nt	d_gene	v_gene	j_gene	abundance
CASSSGTGDLVDEQYF	TGTGCCAGCAGTTCAGGGACAGGGGATCTCGTTGACGAGCAGTACTTC	TRBD1	TRBV6-5	TRBJ2-7	few
CASSLIPSLSAQETQYF	TGTGCCAGCAGCTTAATCCCGAGTCTGTCCGCCCAAGAGACCCAGTACTTC	.	TRBV7-2	TRBJ2-5	.
CASSEGYTGANVLTF	TGTGCCAGCAGTGAAGGATATACTGGGGCCAACGTCCTGACTTTC	.	TRBV2	TRBJ2-6	.
CASKPPVTDSLSTNEKLFF	TGTGCCAGTAAGCCACCGGTCACCGACTCTCTTTCAACTAATGAAAAACTGTTTTTT	.	TRBV19	TRBJ1-4	few
CASSLADETQYF	TGTGCCAGCAGCTTAGCGGATGAGACCCAGTACTTC	.	TRBV7-9	TRBJ2-5	.
CASRELAGGLADTQYF	TGTGCCAGCAGGGAACTAGCGGGGGGGCTTGCAGATACGCAGTATTTT	TRBD2	TRBV4-2	TRBJ2-3	few
CASNKGPGALLPLEQYF	TGTGCCAGCAATAAGGGACCAGGGGCGCTGTTACCCCTCGAGCAGTACTTC	.	TRBV6-1	TRBJ2-7	few
CASSPSPQGIESPNYGYTF	TGTGCCAGCAGCCCCTCCCCACAGGGGATCGAATCCCCCAACTATGGCTACACCTTC	TRBD1	TRBV6-1	TRBJ1-2	.
CASSIRQGPNEQYF	TGTGCCAGCAGCATACGACAGGGTCCCAACGAGCAGTACTTC	TRBD1	TRBV5-6	TRBJ2-7	.
CASSLASGMNTEAFF	TGTGCCAGCAGCTTAGCAAGTGGGATGAACACTGAAGCTTTCTTT	.	TRBV7-9	TRBJ1-1	many
CASRSILGEVKQYF	TGTGCCAGCAGGTCCATCTTAGGGGAGGTGAAGCAGTACTTC	.	TRBV27	TRBJ2-7	.
CASSFNEAEAFF	TGTGCCAGCAGCTTCAACGAAGCTGAAGCTTTCTTT	.	TRBV6-2/TRBV6-3	TRBJ1-1	.
CATSDPSGPDRDYGYTF	TGTGCCACCAGTGATCCCTCAGGCCCGGACAGGGACTATGGCTACACCTTC	TRBD1	TRBV24-1	TRBJ1-2	few
CARSLVVDKRSPLHF	TGTGCCAGGAGCTTAGTGGTGGACAAAAGATCACCCCTCCACTTT	.	TRBV7-6	TRBJ1-6	.
CASSSEIANEKLFF	TGTGCCAGCAGTTCCGAGATCGCTAATGAAAAACTGTTTTTT	.	TRBV12-3/TRBV12-4	TRBJ1-4	few
CSAPAGFDYEQYF	TGCAGTGCCCCGGCGGGATTCGACTACGAGCAGTACTTC	.	TRBV20-1	TRBJ2-7	many
CASSLGAYEVQYF	TGTGCCAGCAGTTTGGGCGCTTACGAGGTGCAGTACTTC	.	TRBV12-3/TRBV12-4	TRBJ2-7	.
CASSLEGQYYGYTF	TGTGCCAGCAGCTTGGAAGGACAGTACTATGGCTACACCTTC	.	TRBV5-5	TRBJ1-2	few
CASRLGSGGDTDTQYF	TGTGCCAGCAGACTCGGCAGCGGGGGGGACACAGATACGCAGTATTTT	TRBD2	TRBV6-6	TRBJ2-3	.
CASSEPGFASTDTQYF	TGTGCCAGCAGCGAACCAGGGTTTGCTAGCACAGATACGCAGTATTTT	.	TRBV4-2	TRBJ2-3	.
CASSFTPGTSYEQYF	TGTGCCAGCAGCTTTACCCCCGGGACTAGCTACGAGCAGTACTTC	TRBD2	TRBV7-2	TRBJ2-7	few
CASSPRGTSGRDANTGELFF	TGTGCCAGCAGCCCACGTGGGACTAGCGGGAGGGATGCGAACACCGGGGAGCTGTTTTTT	TRBD2	TRBV11-2	TRBJ2-2	.
CASSQAAGGLQETQCF	TGTGCCAGCAGCCAAGCTGCGGGGGGCCTCCAAGAGACCCAGTGCTTC	TRBD2	TRBV3-1	TRBJ2-5	.
CASSETGTRTSGANVLTF	TGCGCCAGCAGCGAGACCGGGACTAGGACATCTGGGGCCAACGTCCTGACTTTC	TRBD2	TRBV5-1	TRBJ2-6	many
CASSLTGVSNQPQHF	TGTGCCAGCAGCCTGACAGGGGTAAGCAATCAACCCCAGCATTTT	TRBD1	TRBV7-2	TRBJ1-5	few
CASSVGLGPYEQYF	TGTGCCAGCAGCGTGGGACTTGGTCCCTACGAGCAGTACTTC	.	TRBV9	TRBJ2-7	few
CASSQDRSLAGVRDTQYF	TGCGCCAGCAGCCAAGACCGCTCACTAGCGGGAGTAAGAGATACGCAGTATTTT	TRBD2	TRBV14	TRBJ2-3	.
CASSASGGANVLTF	TGCGCCAGCAGCGCATCAGGTGGGGCCAACGTCCTGACTTTC	.	TRBV5-1	TRBJ2-6	.
CASSSGLAGHEQYF	TGTGCCAGCAGCTCAGGACTAGCGGGCCACGAGCAGTACTTC	TRBD2	TRBV4-2	TRBJ2-7	.
CATSRGVAGNLNEQFF	TGTGCCACCAGCAGAGGGGTAGCGGGGAACTTAAATGAGCAGTTCTTC	TRBD2	TRBV15	TRBJ2-1	few
CASSSVVAKNIQYF	TGTGCCAGCAGCTCGGTAGTGGCCAAAAACATTCAGTACTTC	.	TRBV11-2	TRBJ2-4	.
CASSRTGGRAFF	TGTGCCAGCAGCCGGACAGGGGGAAGAGCTTTCTTT	TRBD1	TRBV7-9	TRBJ1-1	.
CASSLEHTDTQYF	TGTGCCAGCAGTCTTGAACACACAGATACGCAGTATTTT	.	TRBV6-4	TRBJ2-3	.
CASSFGLAGPPSYF	TGTGCCAGCAGTTTTGGCCTAGCTGGGCCCCCGTCGTACTTC	.	TRBV12-3/TRBV12-4	TRBJ2-7	few
CASSPSATGVRYEQYF	TGTGCCAGCAGCCCAAGCGCGACAGGGGTTAGGTACGAGCAGTACTTC	TRBD1	TRBV5-6	TRBJ2-7	.
CASSYWEGGETQYF	TGTGCCAGCAGTTACTGGGAGGGAGGAGAGACCCAGTACTTC	TRBD2	TRBV6-2/TRBV6-3	TRBJ2-5	once
CASSDWTEAFF	TGTGCTAGCTCAGATTGGACTGAAGCTTTCTTT	.	TRBV12-5	TRBJ1-1	few
CASSLPGQGEQYF	TGTGCCAGCAGTTTACCCGGACAGGGAGAGCAGTACTTC	TRBD1	TRBV12-3/TRBV12-4	TRBJ2-5	once
CASSLALVLDTQYF	TGCGCCAGCAGCTTGGCATTAGTATTAGATACGCAGTATTTT	.	TRBV5-1	TRBJ2-3	few
CSAMGAGLAVNEQFF	TGCAGTGCTATGGGAGCGGGGCTAGCGGTCAATGAGCAGTTCTTC	TRBD2	TRBV20-1	TRBJ2-1	few
CSVEDLWGDEQFF	TGCAGCGTTGAAGATCTGTGGGGGGATGAGCAGTTCTTC	.	TRBV29-1	TRBJ2-1	few
CASSVGLADGSEQYF	TGTGCCAGCAGCGTGGGACTAGCGGATGGTTCCGAGCAGTACTTC	TRBD2	TRBV9	TRBJ2-7	.
CSATESGSPYNEQFF	TGCAGTGCCACAGAGAGCGGGAGTCCCTACAATGAGCAGTTCTTC	TRBD2	TRBV20-1	TRBJ2-1	few
CASSQDQRGAQETQYF	TGTGCCAGCAGCCAAGATCAAAGAGGGGCCCAAGAGACCCAGTACTTC	.	TRBV3-1	TRBJ2-5	.
CAISAAPGELFF	TGTGCCATCAGTGCTGCACCCGGGGAGCTGTTTTTT	.	TRBV10-3	TRBJ2-2	few
CASSIGTANSPLHF	TGTGCCAGTAGTATCGGGACGGCGAATTCACCCCTCCACTTT	.	TRBV19	TRBJ1-6	few
CASSLEGGGSQETQYF	TGCGCCAGCAGCTTGGAGGGGGGTGGCAGCCAAGAGACCCAGTACTTC	.	TRBV5-1	TRBJ2-5	.
CATSRDLEGQETQYF	TGTGCCACCAGCAGAGATTTGGAGGGACAAGAGACCCAGTACTTC	.	TRBV15	TRBJ2-5	.
CASSFPGHLSGANVLTF	TGTGCCAGCAGTTTCCCTGGGCACCTCTCTGGGGCCAACGTCCTGACTTTC	.	TRBV12-3/TRBV12-4	TRBJ2-6	few
CASSETPSRTEAFF	TGTGCCAGCAGTGAAACGCCCTCAAGGACTGAAGCTTTCTTT	.	TRBV25-1	TRBJ1-1	few
CSVVTGDGGKLFF	TGCAGCGTTGTAACAGGGGATGGGGGGAAACTGTTTTTT	TRBD1	TRBV29-1	TRBJ1-4	.
CASSLSTSNTEAFF	TGCGCCAGCAGCTTGTCGACATCGAACACTGAAGCTTTCTTT	.	TRBV5-1	TRBJ1-1	.
CASSRADSTDTQYF	TGCGCCAGCAGCAGAGCGGATAGCACAGATACGCAGTATTTT	.	TRBV4-3	TRBJ2-3	.
CASSSLTSGGAYEQYF	TGTGCCAGCAGTTCTCTCACTAGCGGGGGGGCCTACGAGCAGTACTTC	TRBD2	TRBV12-3/TRBV12-4	TRBJ2-7	.
CASSPQAGGHNEQFF	TGTGCCAGCAGCCCCCAAGCGGGAGGGCACAATGAGCAGTTCTTC	TRBD2	TRBV7-8	TRBJ2-1	.
CASSLSESSYEQYF	TGTGCCAGCAGTTTATCGGAGAGCTCCTACGAGCAGTACTTC	.	TRBV27	TRBJ2-7	few
CSALVPGQGDHEQYF	TGCAGTGCACTAGTTCCGGGACAGGGAGACCACGAGCAGTACTTC	TRBD1	TRBV20-1	TRBJ2-7	few
CASRSTDRLNTEAFF	TGCGCCAGCAGATCCACCGACAGACTGAACACTGAAGCTTTCTTT	.	TRBV5-1	TRBJ1-1	few
CASSSRNINTGELFF	TGTGCCAGCAGCTCCCGAAATATCAACACCGGGGAGCTGTTTTTT	.	TRBV13	TRBJ2-2	.
CASSLSVYSYEQYF	TGTGCCAGCAGTTTATCCGTTTACTCCTACGAGCAGTACTTC	.	TRBV27	TRBJ2-7	.